The 6 T cell receptor beta chains below were found in one sample sequenced in a study of blood T cell repertoires in COVID-19. Profiling relied on immunoSEQ multiplex PCR, and the TCRdb table lists in-frame clones only, not all of them. Of 150,000 to 200,000 clones detected, 60% to 80% appear once; the ten largest clones hold approximately 15%. The sequenced sample was peripheral blood. The receptors derive from a man between 60 and 70 years old with active or convalescent COVID-19.

This clone was recorded once. The rearrangement links TRBV7-6 to TRBJ2-1; 8 bases are a match to TRBD2. The length of the CDR3 is 16 residues. J lost 8 bases, V lost 4 bases, and 13 bases had no gene match. The germline V gene encodes CDR1 SGHVS and CDR2 FNYEAQ. The CDR3 DNA follows: TGTGCCAGCAGCTCTCCGGGACTAGAGGCTCCCGATGAGCAGTTCTTC. Translating gives CASSSPGLEAPDEQFF. Using reference TRBV7-6 and TRBJ2-1 for the parts outside the CDR3, the full variable domain is GAGVSQSPRYKVTKRGQDVALRCDPISGHVSLYWYRQALGQGPEFLTYFNYEAQQDKSGLPNDRFSAERPEGSISTLTIQRTEQRDSAMYRCASSSPGLEAPDEQFFGPGTRLTVL.

The chain combines TRBV4-3 with TRBJ1-3; a possible D gene is TRBD1 (5 bases). V gave up 0 bases and J gave up 7 bases, with 13 bases separating them. The CDR3 is 15 amino acids. The germline V gene has CDR1 LGHNA and CDR2 YSLEER. CDR3 protein: CASSQDLGPRNTIYF. For the CDR3, the DNA is TGCGCCAGCAGCCAAGATCTGGGGCCACGGAACACCATATATTTT.

The chain combines TRBV28 with TRBJ2-5; 8 bases are shared with TRBD1. This CDR3 has 17 amino acids. Germline-derived CDR1 and CDR2 are MDHEN and SYDVKM. After removal of 4 bases from V and 1 base from J, the junction contained 11 bases not matched to a gene. This chain's CDR3 is CASSSRNRGVTQETQYF. The DNA for the CDR3 is TGTGCCAGCAGTTCACGCAACAGGGGGGTCACCCAAGAGACCCAGTACTTC.

This clone occurred once. The chain carries TRBV28 and TRBJ1-2; D might be TRBD1 (5 bases). The CDR3 extends over 15 amino acids. The germline V gene encodes CDR1 MDHEN and CDR2 SYDVKM. With 5 bases removed from V and 4 bases from J, the gap between germline ends came to 17 bases. The DNA of the CDR3 is TGTGCCAGCAGTCTGCGGGGGGGATGGTTCTATGGCTACACCTTC. Amino acids: CASSLRGGWFYGYTF.

The chain carries TRBV2 and TRBJ1-2, with D possibly TRBD1 on 6 matching bases. V dropped 1 base and J dropped 3 bases, with 9 bases sitting between them. The CDR3 runs to 14 residues. The germline CDR1 and CDR2 sequences are SNHLY and FYNNEI. As DNA, the CDR3 is TGTGCCAGCAGTGAAGAGGGGGTCCACTATGGCTACACCTTC. Encoded protein: CASSEEGVHYGYTF.

The sample holds a few counts of this clone. This chain joins TRBV15 and TRBJ2-7, with D perhaps matching TRBD1 (5 bases). CDR1 is LNHNV and CDR2 is YYDKDF in the germline V gene (reference sequence). Trimming stripped 4 bases from V and 4 bases from J, with 14 bases between. This CDR3 contains 14 residues. CDR3 nucleotide sequence: TGTGCCACCAGCAAGCCGGATCAGGGATACGAGCAGTACTTC. This encodes CATSKPDQGYEQYF.